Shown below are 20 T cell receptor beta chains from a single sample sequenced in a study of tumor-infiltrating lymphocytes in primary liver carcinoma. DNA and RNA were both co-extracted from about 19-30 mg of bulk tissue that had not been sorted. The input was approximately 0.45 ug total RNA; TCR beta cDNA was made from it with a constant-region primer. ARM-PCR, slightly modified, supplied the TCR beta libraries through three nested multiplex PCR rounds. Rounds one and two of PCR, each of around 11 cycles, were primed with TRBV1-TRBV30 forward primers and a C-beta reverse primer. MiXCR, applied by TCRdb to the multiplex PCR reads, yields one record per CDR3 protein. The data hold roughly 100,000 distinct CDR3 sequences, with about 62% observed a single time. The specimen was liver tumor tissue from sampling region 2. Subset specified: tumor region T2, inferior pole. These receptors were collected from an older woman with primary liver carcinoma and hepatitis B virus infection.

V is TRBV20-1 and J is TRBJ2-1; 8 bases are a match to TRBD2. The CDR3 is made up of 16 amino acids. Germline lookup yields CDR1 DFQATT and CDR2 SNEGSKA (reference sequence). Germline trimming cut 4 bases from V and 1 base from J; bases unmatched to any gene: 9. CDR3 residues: CSATPLRGRSYNEQFF. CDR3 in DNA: TGCAGTGCTACGCCATTGCGCGGGAGGTCCTACAATGAGCAGTTCTTC.

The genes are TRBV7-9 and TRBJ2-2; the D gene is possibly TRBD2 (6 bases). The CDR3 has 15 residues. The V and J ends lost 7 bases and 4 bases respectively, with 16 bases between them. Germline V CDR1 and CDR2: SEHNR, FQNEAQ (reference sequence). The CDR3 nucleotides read TGTGCCAGCAACCTATACGCGGGAAGCACCGGGGAGCTGTTTTTT. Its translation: CASNLYAGSTGELFF.

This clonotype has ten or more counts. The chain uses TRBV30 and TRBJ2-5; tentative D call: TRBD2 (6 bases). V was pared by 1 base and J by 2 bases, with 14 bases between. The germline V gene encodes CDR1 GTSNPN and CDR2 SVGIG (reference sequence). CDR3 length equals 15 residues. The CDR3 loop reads CAWSDGLAPQETQYF. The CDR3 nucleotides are TGTGCCTGGAGTGATGGCCTAGCGCCGCAAGAGACCCAGTACTTC.

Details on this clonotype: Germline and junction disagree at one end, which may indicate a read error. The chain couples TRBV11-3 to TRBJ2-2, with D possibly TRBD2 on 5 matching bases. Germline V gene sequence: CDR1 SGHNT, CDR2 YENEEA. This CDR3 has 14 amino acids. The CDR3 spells CASRGTRATGDLFF. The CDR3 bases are TGTGCCAGCAGGGGAACAAGGGCGACCGGGGATCTGTTCTTT. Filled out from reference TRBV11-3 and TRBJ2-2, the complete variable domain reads EAGVVQSPRYKIIEKKQPVAFWCNPISGHNTLYWYLQNLGQGPELLIRYENEEAVDDSQLPKDRFSAERLKGVDSTLKIQPAELGDSAVYLCASRGTRATGDLFFGEGSRLTVL.

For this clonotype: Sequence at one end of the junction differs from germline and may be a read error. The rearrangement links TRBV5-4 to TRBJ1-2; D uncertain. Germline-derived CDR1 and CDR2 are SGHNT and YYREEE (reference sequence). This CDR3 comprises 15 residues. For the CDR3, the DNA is TGTGCCAACAGCTCACTGACATGGGATAACTATGGCTACACCTTC. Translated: CANSSLTWDNYGYTF.

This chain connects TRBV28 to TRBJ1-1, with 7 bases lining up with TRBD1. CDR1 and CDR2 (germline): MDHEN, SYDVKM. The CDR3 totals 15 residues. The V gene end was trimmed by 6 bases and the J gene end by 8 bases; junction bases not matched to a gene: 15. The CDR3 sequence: CASRKSGGLNIEAFF. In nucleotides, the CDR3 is TGTGCCAGCAGAAAATCAGGGGGTTTGAACATCGAAGCTTTCTTT.

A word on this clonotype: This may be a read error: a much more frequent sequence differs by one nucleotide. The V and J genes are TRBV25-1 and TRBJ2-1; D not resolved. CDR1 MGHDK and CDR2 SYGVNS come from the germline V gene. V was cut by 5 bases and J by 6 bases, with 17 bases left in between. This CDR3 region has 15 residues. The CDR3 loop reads CASSMGVTGSNEQFF. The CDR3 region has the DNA TGTGCCAGCAGTATGGGCGTTACGGGCAGCAATGAGCAGTTCTTC.

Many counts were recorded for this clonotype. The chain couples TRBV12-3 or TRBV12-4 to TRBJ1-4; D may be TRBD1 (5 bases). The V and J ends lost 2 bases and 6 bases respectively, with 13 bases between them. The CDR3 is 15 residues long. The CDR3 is CASSLLGRSDEKLFF. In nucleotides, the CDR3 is TGTGCCAGCAGTTTATTGGGACGCTCGGATGAAAAACTGTTTTTT.

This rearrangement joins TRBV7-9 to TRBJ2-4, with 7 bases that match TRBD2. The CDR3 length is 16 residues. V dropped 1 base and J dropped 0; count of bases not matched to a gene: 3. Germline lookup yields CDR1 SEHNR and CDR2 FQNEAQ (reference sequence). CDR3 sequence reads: CASSLGEGSAKNIQYF. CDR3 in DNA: TGTGCCAGCAGCTTAGGGGAGGGCTCAGCCAAAAACATTCAGTACTTC.

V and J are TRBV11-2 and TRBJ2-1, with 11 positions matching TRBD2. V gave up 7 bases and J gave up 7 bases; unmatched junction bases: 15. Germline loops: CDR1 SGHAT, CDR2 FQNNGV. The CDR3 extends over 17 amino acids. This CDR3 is CASTFDLVAGGPNEQFF. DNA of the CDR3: TGTGCCAGCACCTTTGATCTGGTAGCGGGAGGGCCGAATGAGCAGTTCTTC.

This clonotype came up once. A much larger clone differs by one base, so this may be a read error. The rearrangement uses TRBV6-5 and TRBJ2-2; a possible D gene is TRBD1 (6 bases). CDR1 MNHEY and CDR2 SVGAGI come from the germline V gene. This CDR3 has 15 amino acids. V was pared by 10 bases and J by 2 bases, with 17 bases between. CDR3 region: CAIRTRTVNTGELFF. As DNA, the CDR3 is TGTGCCATCAGGACCCGGACAGTCAACACCGGGGAGCTGTTTTTT.

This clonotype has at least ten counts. The CDR3 nucleotides read TGTGCCAGCAGTACCTCGGGCGACGGCCGACGAGTTAGCTACACCTTC. This codes for CASSTSGDGRRVSYTF. The chain employs TRBV25-1 and TRBJ1-2; unclear D gene. Trimming pared 5 bases from V and 9 bases from J, leaving 25 bases between. The CDR3 runs 16 residues. Per the germline V gene, CDR1 is MGHDK and CDR2 is SYGVNS.

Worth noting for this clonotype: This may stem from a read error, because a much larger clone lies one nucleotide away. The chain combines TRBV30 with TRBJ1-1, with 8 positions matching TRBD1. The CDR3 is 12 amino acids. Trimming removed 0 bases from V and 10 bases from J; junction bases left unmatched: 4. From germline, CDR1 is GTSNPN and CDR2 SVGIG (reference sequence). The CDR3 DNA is TGTGCCTGGAGTGTACGGGACAGGTTAGCTTTCTTT. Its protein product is CAWSVRDRLAFF.

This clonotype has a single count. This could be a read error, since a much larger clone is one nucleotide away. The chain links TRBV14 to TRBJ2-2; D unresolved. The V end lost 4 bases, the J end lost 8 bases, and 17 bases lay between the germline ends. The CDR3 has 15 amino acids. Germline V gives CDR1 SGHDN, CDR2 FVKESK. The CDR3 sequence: CASSRVVAAEGELFF. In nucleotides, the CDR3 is TGTGCCAGCAGCCGGGTAGTAGCAGCCGAGGGGGAGCTGTTTTTT. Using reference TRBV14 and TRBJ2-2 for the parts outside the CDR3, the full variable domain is EAGVTQFPSHSVIEKGQTVTLRCDPISGHDNLYWYRRVMGKEIKFLLHFVKESKQDESGMPNNRFLAERTGGTYSTLKVQPAELEDSGVYFCASSRVVAAEGELFFGEGSRLTVL.

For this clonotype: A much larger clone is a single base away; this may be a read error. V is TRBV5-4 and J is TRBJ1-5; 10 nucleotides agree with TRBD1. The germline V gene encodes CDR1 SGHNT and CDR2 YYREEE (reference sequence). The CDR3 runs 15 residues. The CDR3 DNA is TGTGACAGCAGCCCGGGGACAGGGGGCAATCAGCCCCAGCATTTT. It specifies CDSSPGTGGNQPQHF.

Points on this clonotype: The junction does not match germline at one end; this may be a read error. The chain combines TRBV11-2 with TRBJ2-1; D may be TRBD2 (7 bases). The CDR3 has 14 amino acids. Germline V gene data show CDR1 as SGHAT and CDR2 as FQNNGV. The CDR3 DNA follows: TGTGACAGCAGCGTGGGGGGGGCATATAATGAGCAGTTCTTC. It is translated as CDSSVGGAYNEQFF.

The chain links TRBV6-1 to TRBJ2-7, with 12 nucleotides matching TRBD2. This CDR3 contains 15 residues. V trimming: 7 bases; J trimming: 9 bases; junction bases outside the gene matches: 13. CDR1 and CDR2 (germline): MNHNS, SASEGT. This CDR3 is CASIAETSGSYVQYF. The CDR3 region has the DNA TGTGCCAGCATTGCTGAGACTAGCGGGAGCTATGTGCAGTACTTC.

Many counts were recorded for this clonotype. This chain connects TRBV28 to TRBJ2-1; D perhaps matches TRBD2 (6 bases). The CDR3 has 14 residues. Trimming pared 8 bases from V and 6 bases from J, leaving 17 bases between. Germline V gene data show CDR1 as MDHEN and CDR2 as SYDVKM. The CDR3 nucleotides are TGTGCCAGCCATACCCCTGGGGGGTTCAATGAGCAGTTCTTC. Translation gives CASHTPGGFNEQFF.

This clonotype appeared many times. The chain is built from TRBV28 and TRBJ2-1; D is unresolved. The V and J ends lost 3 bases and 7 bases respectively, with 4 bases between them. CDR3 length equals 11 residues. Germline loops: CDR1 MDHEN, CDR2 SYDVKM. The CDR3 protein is CASSFRNEQFF. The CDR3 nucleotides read TGTGCCAGCAGTTTTAGGAATGAGCAGTTCTTC.

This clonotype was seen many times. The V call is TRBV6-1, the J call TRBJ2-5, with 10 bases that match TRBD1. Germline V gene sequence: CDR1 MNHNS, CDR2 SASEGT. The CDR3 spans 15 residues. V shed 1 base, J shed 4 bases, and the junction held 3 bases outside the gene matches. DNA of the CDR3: TGTGCCAGCAGTGAAGTGACAGGGGGCGTAGAGACCCAGTACTTC. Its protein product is CASSEVTGGVETQYF.